This paragraph reports one T cell receptor beta chain. Its antigen is still unknown. Time point in this sample: longitudinal time-point 3. Unmatched junction bases numbered 10, after V lost 3 bases and J lost 5 bases. The CDR3 runs to 15 residues. Per germline, CDR1 DFQATT and CDR2 SNEGSKA (reference sequence). The data are from a study of neurological immune-mediated disorders. General observations from the study: Falling below healthy controls, multiple sclerosis showed the least TCR clonal expansion, while HTLV-1-associated myelopathy showed the most.

The cDNA came from 5'RACE with 10-nucleotide random UMIs. TCRdb redid the calling of the 5' RACE reads with MiXCR, one entry per CDR3 protein. In the table there are around 53,000 distinct CDR3 sequences, approximately 9.2% of which are singletons. The specimen was PBMCs. The chain carries TRBV20-1 and TRBJ2-5; the match to TRBD1 covers 9 bases. The receptor was isolated from a woman aged 40 to 55 in good health. CDR3 protein: CSASSLQGAGETQYF. The CDR3, as DNA: TGCAGTGCTAGTAGTCTACAGGGGGCCGGTGAGACCCAGTACTTC.